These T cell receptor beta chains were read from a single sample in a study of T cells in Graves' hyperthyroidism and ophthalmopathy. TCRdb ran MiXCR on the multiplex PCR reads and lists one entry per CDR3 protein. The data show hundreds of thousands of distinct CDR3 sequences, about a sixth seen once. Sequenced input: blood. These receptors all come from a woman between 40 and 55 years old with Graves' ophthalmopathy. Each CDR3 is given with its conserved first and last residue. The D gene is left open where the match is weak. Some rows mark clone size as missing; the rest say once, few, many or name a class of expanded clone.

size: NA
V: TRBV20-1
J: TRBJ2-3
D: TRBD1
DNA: TGCAGTGCTAGCGGGACAGGGGACGGCACAGATACGCAGTATTTT
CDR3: CSASGTGDGTDTQYF

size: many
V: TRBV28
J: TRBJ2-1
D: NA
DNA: TGTGCCAGCAGTCAACTTCTCAATGAGCAGTTCTTC
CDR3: CASSQLLNEQFF

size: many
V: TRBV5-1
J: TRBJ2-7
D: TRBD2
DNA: TGCGCCAGCAGCTTGGTCGGGGGGGAGCAGTACTTC
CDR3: CASSLVGGEQYF

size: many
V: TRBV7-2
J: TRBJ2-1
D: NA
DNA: TGTGCCAGCAGCTATATCAGGGGCAATGAGCAGTTCTTC
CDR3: CASSYIRGNEQFF

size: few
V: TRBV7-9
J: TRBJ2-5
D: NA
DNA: TGTGCCAGCAGCTTATCCGGATCTAAGGGATGGTACTTC
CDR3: CASSLSGSKGWYF

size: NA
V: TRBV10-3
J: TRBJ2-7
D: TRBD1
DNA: TGTGCCACCACCTTCGGGACAGGGCCCTACGAGCAGTACTTC
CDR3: CATTFGTGPYEQYF

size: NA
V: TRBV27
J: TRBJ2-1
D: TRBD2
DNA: TGTGCCAGCAGTTTATGGAGCGGGAGTGGGAATGAGCAGTTCTTC
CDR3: CASSLWSGSGNEQFF

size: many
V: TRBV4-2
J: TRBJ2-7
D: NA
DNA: TGTGCCAGCAGCCAAGATGGCTCGGGAGTGGGCGAGCAGTACTTC
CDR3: CASSQDGSGVGEQYF

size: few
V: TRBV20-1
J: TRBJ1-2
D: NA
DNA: TGCAGTGCTAGAGATGCCCGCGGCTACACCTTC
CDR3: CSARDARGYTF

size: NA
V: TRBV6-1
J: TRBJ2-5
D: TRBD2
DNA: TGTGCCAGCAGTAGCAGCGGGATCCAAGAGACCCAGTACTTC
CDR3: CASSSSGIQETQYF